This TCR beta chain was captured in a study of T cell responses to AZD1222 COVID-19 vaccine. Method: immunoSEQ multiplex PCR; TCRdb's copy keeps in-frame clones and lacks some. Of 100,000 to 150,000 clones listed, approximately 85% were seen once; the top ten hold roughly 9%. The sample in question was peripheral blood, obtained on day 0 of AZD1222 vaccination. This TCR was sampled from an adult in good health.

CDR3 DNA: TGTGCCAGCAGCCGCGGGGGCTTCGGGAACACCATATATTTT. It translates to CASSRGGFGNTIYF. J is TRBJ1-3 and V is TRBV3-1 (or the pseudogene TRBV3-2); a possible D gene is TRBD1 (6 bases). CDR1 and CDR2 from the germline V gene are LGHDT and YNNKEL (reference sequence). The length of the CDR3 is 14 residues. Deletions cut 4 bases from V and 7 bases from J, with 14 bases between.